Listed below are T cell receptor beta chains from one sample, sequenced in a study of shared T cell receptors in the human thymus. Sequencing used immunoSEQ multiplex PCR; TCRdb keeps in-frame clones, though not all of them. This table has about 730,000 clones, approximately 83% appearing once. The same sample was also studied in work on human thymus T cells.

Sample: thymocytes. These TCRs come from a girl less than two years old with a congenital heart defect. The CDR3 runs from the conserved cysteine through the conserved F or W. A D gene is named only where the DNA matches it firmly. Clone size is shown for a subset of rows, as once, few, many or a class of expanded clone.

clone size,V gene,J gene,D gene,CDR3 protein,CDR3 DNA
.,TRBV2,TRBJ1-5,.,CASSDLNSNQPQHF,TGTGCCAGCAGTGACCTTAATAGCAATCAGCCCCAGCATTTT
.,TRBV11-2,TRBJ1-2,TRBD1,CASRTGQGFYGYTF,TGTGCCAGCAGAACCGGACAGGGCTTCTATGGCTACACCTTC
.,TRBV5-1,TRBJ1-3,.,CASSSTGVGNTIYF,TGCGCCAGCAGCTCGACAGGTGTTGGAAACACCATATATTTT
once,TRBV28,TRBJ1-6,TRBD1,CASSPGQNNSPLHF,TGTGCCAGCAGTCCGGGACAGAATAATTCACCCCTCCACTTT
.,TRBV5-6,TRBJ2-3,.,CASSFQGGTDTQYF,TGTGCCAGCAGCTTCCAGGGTGGGACAGATACGCAGTATTTT
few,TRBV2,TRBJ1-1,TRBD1,CASSSNRGYKLEGAFF,TGTGCCAGCAGTTCGAACAGGGGATACAAACTGGAAGGAGCTTTCTTT
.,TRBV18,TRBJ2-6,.,CASSPGTDYSGANVLTF,TGTGCCAGCTCACCAGGGACGGACTACTCTGGGGCCAACGTCCTGACTTTC
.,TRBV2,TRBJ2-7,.,CASSEGWPPGSYEQYF,TGTGCCAGCAGTGAAGGTTGGCCGCCTGGCTCCTACGAGCAGTACTTC
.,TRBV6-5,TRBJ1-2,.,CASSLRAGIYGYTF,TGTGCCAGTAGCCTGAGAGCGGGGATCTATGGCTACACCTTC
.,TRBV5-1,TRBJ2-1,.,CASSFPGGNEQFF,TGCGCCAGCAGCTTCCCCGGGGGAAATGAGCAGTTCTTC
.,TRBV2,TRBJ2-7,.,CASSRQLRSSYEQYF,TGTGCCAGCAGTCGACAGCTCCGCTCTTCCTACGAGCAGTACTTC
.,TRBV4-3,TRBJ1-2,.,CASSQEWGGDVTWGNYGYTF,TGCGCCAGCAGCCAAGAATGGGGCGGGGACGTCACCTGGGGGAACTATGGCTACACCTTC
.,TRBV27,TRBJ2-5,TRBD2,CASSPETSGTQETQYF,TGTGCCAGCAGTCCAGAGACTAGCGGGACACAAGAGACCCAGTACTTC
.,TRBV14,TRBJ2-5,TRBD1,CASSLDRGETQYF,TGTGCCAGCAGCCTGGACAGGGGAGAGACCCAGTACTTC
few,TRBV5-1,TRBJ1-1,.,CASRPEGLNTEAFF,TGCGCCAGCAGGCCGGAGGGTTTGAACACTGAAGCTTTCTTT
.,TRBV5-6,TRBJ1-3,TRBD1,CASSTSNDGTGLGNTIYF,TGTGCCAGCAGCACCTCCAACGACGGGACAGGGTTGGGAAACACCATATATTTT
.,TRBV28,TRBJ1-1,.,CASSLTGNTEAFF,TGTGCCAGCAGTTTAACAGGGAACACTGAAGCTTTCTTT
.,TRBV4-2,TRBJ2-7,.,CASSQAGIADPSSYEQYF,TGTGCCAGCAGCCAAGCGGGAATAGCGGACCCGAGCTCCTACGAGCAGTACTTC
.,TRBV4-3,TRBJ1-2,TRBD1,CASSQDTGGYGYTF,TGCGCCAGCAGCCAAGACACAGGGGGTTATGGCTACACCTTC
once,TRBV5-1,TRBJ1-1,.,CASSPLQGGTEAFF,TGCGCCAGCAGCCCCTTACAGGGTGGCACTGAAGCTTTCTTT
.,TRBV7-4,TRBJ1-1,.,CASSFPGANTEAFF,TGTGCCAGCAGCTTTCCGGGAGCGAACACTGAAGCTTTCTTT
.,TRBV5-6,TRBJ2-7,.,CASSYGQHYEQYF,TGTGCCAGCAGCTATGGACAGCACTACGAGCAGTACTTC
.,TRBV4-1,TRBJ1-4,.,CASSNSATNEKLFF,TGCGCCAGCAGCAACAGTGCAACTAATGAAAAACTGTTTTTT
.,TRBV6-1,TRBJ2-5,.,CASRVREFGVETQYF,TGTGCCAGCAGGGTGAGGGAGTTCGGGGTCGAGACCCAGTACTTC
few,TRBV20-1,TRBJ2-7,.,CSAALASEQYF,TGCAGTGCAGCGCTAGCTAGCGAGCAGTACTTC
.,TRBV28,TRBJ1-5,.,CASSLSTGGTPYSNQPQHF,TGTGCCAGCAGTTTATCCACGGGGGGAACTCCTTATAGCAATCAGCCCCAGCATTTT
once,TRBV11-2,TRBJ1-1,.,CASSHQGQRTYLRSTEAFF,TGTGCCAGCAGCCATCAAGGACAGAGGACTTACCTCAGGTCCACTGAAGCTTTCTTT
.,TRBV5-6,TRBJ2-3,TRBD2,CASSPRSGAGGSLDTQYF,TGTGCCAGCAGCCCAAGGAGTGGAGCGGGGGGGTCCCTAGATACGCAGTATTTT
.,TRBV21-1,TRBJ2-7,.,CASSKLGRTGANYEQYF,TGTGCCAGCAGCAAATTGGGGAGGACAGGGGCTAACTACGAGCAGTACTTC
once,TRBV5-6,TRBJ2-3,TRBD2,CASSLRWRGVTDTQYF,TGTGCCAGCAGCTTGAGGTGGCGGGGGGTCACAGATACGCAGTATTTT
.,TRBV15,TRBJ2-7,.,CATSRSTPDEQYF,TGTGCCACCAGCAGATCTACCCCCGACGAGCAGTACTTC
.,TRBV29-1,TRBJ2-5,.,CSARQSQETQYF,TGCAGCGCAAGACAGTCCCAAGAGACCCAGTACTTC
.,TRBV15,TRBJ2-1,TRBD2,CATSRDVRLAGGYNEQFF,TGTGCCACCAGCAGAGATGTTCGACTAGCGGGGGGATACAATGAGCAGTTCTTC
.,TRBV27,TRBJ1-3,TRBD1,CASSLSPKGTAGNTIYF,TGTGCCAGCAGTCTCAGCCCTAAGGGGACAGCTGGAAACACCATATATTTT
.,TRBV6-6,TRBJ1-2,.,CASKGVSPGGYTF,TGTGCCAGCAAAGGGGTCTCCCCTGGTGGCTACACCTTC